A single sample gave rise to the 20 T cell receptor beta chains below, sequenced in a study of T cells in tuberculosis. The table came from immunoSEQ multiplex PCR; TCRdb's copy has only in-frame clones and leaves some out. The sample includes around 41,000 clones, around 94% of them seen just once. The sequencing sample was made of PBMCs. Receptor source: a donor aged 10-35 years with latent tuberculosis or without tuberculosis infection. Some clones in this sample may be carry-over from other donors' samples.

The genes are TRBV19 and TRBJ2-7; possibly TRBD1 for D (6 bases). This CDR3 region has 14 residues. Germline CDR1 LNHDA, CDR2 SQIVND (reference sequence). The V end was cut by 6 bases, the J end by 2 bases, with 14 bases between. CDR3: CASSLGAAAYEQYF. CDR3 DNA sequence: TGTGCCAGTAGCCTGGGGGCGGCAGCCTACGAGCAGTACTTC.

This chain connects TRBV5-4 to TRBJ2-3, with D tentatively TRBD2 (5 bases). This CDR3 is built from 17 residues. Trimming stripped 3 bases from V and 0 bases from J, with 17 bases between. Germline V CDR1 and CDR2: SGHNT, YYREEE (reference sequence). This chain's CDR3 is CASSSNYYRGSTDTQYF. The CDR3 nucleotides read TGTGCCAGCAGCTCAAACTATTATCGGGGTAGCACAGATACGCAGTATTTT.

The chain has TRBV2 and TRBJ2-3, with unresolved D. The CDR3 covers 12 residues. Trimming stripped 3 bases from V and 2 bases from J, with 3 bases between. CDR1 is SNHLY and CDR2 is FYNNEI in the germline V gene. CDR3 sequence: CASSDITDTQYF. For the CDR3, the DNA is TGTGCCAGCAGTGACATCACAGATACGCAGTATTTT.

The J gene is TRBJ2-3, the V gene TRBV7-8, with a possible D match to TRBD2 (6 bases). The V end lost 5 bases, the J end lost 2 bases, and 14 bases lay between the germline ends. CDR3 length: 15 residues. Germline lookup yields CDR1 SGHVS and CDR2 FQNEAQ. This CDR3 reads CASSADRTTTDTQYF. CDR3 nucleotide sequence: TGTGCCAGCAGCGCTGACCGGACTACCACAGATACGCAGTATTTT.

The gene calls are TRBV6-5 and TRBJ2-1; TRBD1 agrees at 10 bases. The CDR3 contains 15 residues. Germline V CDR1 and CDR2: MNHEY, SVGAGI. V lost 4 bases, J lost 4 bases, and 4 bases stayed unmatched. The CDR3 loop is CASSSGQGIYNEQFF. The CDR3 DNA follows: TGTGCCAGCAGTTCGGGACAGGGGATATACAATGAGCAGTTCTTC.

This rearrangement joins TRBV28 to TRBJ2-1; no firm D call. Trimming took off 2 bases at V and 5 bases at J, with 13 bases between the two ends. There are 15 residues in the CDR3. Per the germline V gene, CDR1 is MDHEN and CDR2 is SYDVKM. This CDR3 reads CASSLIGGHHNEQFF. The CDR3 region has the DNA TGTGCCAGCAGTTTAATTGGCGGCCACCACAATGAGCAGTTCTTC.

This chain links TRBV6-4 with TRBJ2-3; 8 bases are shared with TRBD1. Per the germline V gene, CDR1 is MRHNA and CDR2 is SNTAGT. CDR3 length: 15 residues. Trimming cost V 4 bases and J 3 bases; bases outside gene matches: 6. CDR3 nucleotides: TGTGCCAGCAGTGGTTCAGGGGGCGGAACAGATACGCAGTATTTT. Protein product: CASSGSGGGTDTQYF.

V is TRBV5-1 and J is TRBJ1-2; tentatively, D is TRBD1 (5 bases). With 4 bases removed from V and 4 bases from J, the gap between germline ends came to 14 bases. Germline values: CDR1 SGHRS, CDR2 YFSETQ. The CDR3 is 14 amino acids. CDR3: CASSQGLLSYGYTF. As DNA, the CDR3 is TGCGCCAGCAGCCAGGGTCTTCTATCCTATGGCTACACCTTC.

The chain uses TRBV7-8 and TRBJ2-7, with TRBD1 matching over 11 bases. Losses at the gene ends were 3 bases for V and 3 bases for J; bases not matched to a gene: 10. The CDR3 totals 17 residues. CDR1 SGHVS and CDR2 FQNEAQ come from the germline V gene. CDR3 sequence: CASSFLGTGGSHYEQYF. DNA for the CDR3: TGTGCCAGCAGCTTTCTCGGGACAGGGGGTTCCCACTACGAGCAGTACTTC.

CDR3 region: CASSIPGQPENTEAFF. As DNA, the CDR3 is TGTGCCAGTAGTATCCCGGGACAACCAGAGAACACTGAAGCTTTCTTT. The chain employs TRBV19 and TRBJ1-1, with D maybe TRBD1 (6 bases). CDR3 size: 16 residues. Germline-derived CDR1 and CDR2 are LNHDA and SQIVND (reference sequence). The germline V and J ends were trimmed by 3 bases and 1 base, with 15 bases remaining between them.

The J gene is TRBJ2-7, the V gene TRBV7-2, with a weak D call TRBD1 (7 bases). CDR1 and CDR2 from the germline V gene are SGHTA and FQGNSA. The CDR3 runs to 16 residues. Trimming took 2 bases from V and 2 from J, leaving 16 bases between them. The CDR3, as DNA: TGTGCCAGCAGCTTAAAAGGGGGCGGCGGGGCCTACGAGCAGTACTTC. Protein product: CASSLKGGGGAYEQYF.

This rearrangement joins TRBV10-3 to TRBJ2-5; D not certain. Germline lookup yields CDR1 ENHRY and CDR2 SYGVKD. The CDR3 has 12 amino acids. Trimming left V 4 bases short and J 2 bases short, with 5 bases between. CDR3 loop: CAISASQETQYF. In nucleotides, the CDR3 is TGTGCCATCAGTGCTAGTCAAGAGACCCAGTACTTC.

CDR3 residues: CASRETGTYEQYF. The CDR3 nucleotides read TGTGCCAGTAGAGAGACAGGGACCTACGAGCAGTACTTC. The chain employs TRBV19 and TRBJ2-7; TRBD1 aligns across 7 bases. The CDR3 contains 13 residues. The J segment lost 2 bases and the V segment lost 6 bases, leaving 4 bases of the junction unmatched. Germline V gene lookup returns CDR1 LNHDA and CDR2 SQIVND (reference sequence).

This chain connects TRBV6-5 to TRBJ1-1; D is perhaps TRBD1 (5 bases). V was trimmed by 10 bases and J by 6 bases, leaving 21 bases between them. From germline, CDR1 is MNHEY and CDR2 SVGAGI. The CDR3 runs to 14 residues. The DNA for the CDR3 is TGTGCCACTCGACCAGTGGGGCGTATCGCTGAAGCTTTCTTT. Its protein product is CATRPVGRIAEAFF.

In its sample, this clone is medium-sized. This chain connects TRBV4-1 to TRBJ2-7; 12 nucleotides align to TRBD2. The V gene's germline CDR1 is MGHRA and CDR2 YSYEKL. There are 16 residues in the CDR3. Trimming removed 3 bases from V and 3 bases from J; junction bases left unmatched: 6. The CDR3 loop is CASSQVLAGGNYEQYF. CDR3 coding DNA: TGCGCCAGCAGCCAGGTACTAGCGGGAGGTAACTACGAGCAGTACTTC.

The V call is TRBV12-5, the J call TRBJ1-5; no firm D call. This CDR3 has 11 residues. The germline CDR1 and CDR2 sequences are LGHNT and FRNRAP. Trimming took off 7 bases at V and 8 bases at J, with 9 bases between the two ends. The CDR3 protein is CASAIGEPQHF. CDR3 DNA sequence: TGTGCTAGTGCCATAGGAGAGCCCCAGCATTTT.

The rearrangement joins TRBV2 to TRBJ1-5; D remains ambiguous. V lost 4 bases, J lost 8 bases, and 9 bases lay in between. The CDR3 runs 12 residues. Germline V gene lookup returns CDR1 SNHLY and CDR2 FYNNEI. CDR3 in DNA: TGTGCCAGCAGTGGGGAGGAGAAGCCCCAGCATTTT. This translates into CASSGEEKPQHF.

The V call is TRBV4-3, the J call TRBJ1-5; D might be TRBD1 (6 bases). CDR1 is LGHNA and CDR2 is YSLEER in the germline V gene. Trimming removed 0 bases from V and 5 bases from J, with 11 bases in between. The CDR3 runs to 15 residues. In DNA form, the CDR3 reads TGCGCCAGCAGCCAAGATGGGGGCAATGATCAGCCCCAGCATTTT. It codes for CASSQDGGNDQPQHF.

V is TRBV10-1 and J is TRBJ2-1, with D maybe TRBD2 (5 bases). The CDR3 has 15 residues. The germline gives CDR1 WNHNN, CDR2 SYGVQD (reference sequence). Trimming removed 2 bases at V and 9 bases at J, with 17 bases between. In nucleotides, the CDR3 is TGCGCCAGCAGTGAGCGGGATCCGGCAAAGGGTGAGCAGTTCTTC. Translated: CASSERDPAKGEQFF.

J is TRBJ2-7 and V is TRBV28; D might be TRBD2 (6 bases). Germline loops: CDR1 MDHEN, CDR2 SYDVKM. This CDR3 region has 11 residues. Trimming removed 3 bases from V and 7 bases from J, with 7 bases in between. As DNA, the CDR3 is TGTGCCAGCAGTTTTGGGGGGGAGCAGTACTTC. Protein sequence: CASSFGGEQYF.